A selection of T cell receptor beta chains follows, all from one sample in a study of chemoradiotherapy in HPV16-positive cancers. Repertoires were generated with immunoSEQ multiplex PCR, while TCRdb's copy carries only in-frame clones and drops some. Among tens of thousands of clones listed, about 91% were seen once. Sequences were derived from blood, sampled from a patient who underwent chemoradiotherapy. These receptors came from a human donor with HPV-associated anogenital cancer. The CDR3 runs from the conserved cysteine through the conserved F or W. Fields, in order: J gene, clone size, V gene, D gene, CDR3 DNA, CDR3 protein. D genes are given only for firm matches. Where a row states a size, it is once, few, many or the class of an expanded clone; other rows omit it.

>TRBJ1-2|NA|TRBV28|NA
TGTGCCAGCAGAGAGACAGGACCCGGCTACACCTTC
CASRETGPGYTF
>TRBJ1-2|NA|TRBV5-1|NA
TGCGCCAGCAGCAGCGACAGTAACTATGGCTACACCTTC
CASSSDSNYGYTF
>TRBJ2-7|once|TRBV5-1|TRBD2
TGCGCCAGCAGCTTGGAGTTAGCGGGGGGATCCTACGAGCAGTACTTC
CASSLELAGGSYEQYF
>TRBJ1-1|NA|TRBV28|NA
TGTGCCAGCAGCCCCGGGTCGGACGAAGCTTTCTTT
CASSPGSDEAFF
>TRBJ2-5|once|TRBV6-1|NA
TGTGCCAGCAGTGAAGTAGGTGGGACCCAGTACTTC
CASSEVGGTQYF
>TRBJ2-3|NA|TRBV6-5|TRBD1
TGTGCCAGCAGTTCTGCCGACAGGGGGTGGGGAGATACGCAGTATTTT
CASSSADRGWGDTQYF
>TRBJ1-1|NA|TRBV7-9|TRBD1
TGTGCCAGCAGCGGACGACAGGGGGGGAGCATGAACACTGAAGCTTTCTTT
CASSGRQGGSMNTEAFF
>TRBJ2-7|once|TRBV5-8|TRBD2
TGTGCCAGCAGCTTGTCCGGCGGGGGTACTGACGAGCAGTACTTC
CASSLSGGGTDEQYF
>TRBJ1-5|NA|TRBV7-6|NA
TGTGCCAGCAGCTTAGCGGGGTCCCAGCCCCAGCATTTT
CASSLAGSQPQHF
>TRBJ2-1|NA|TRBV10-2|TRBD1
TGCGCCAGCACCACAACCCTTTCCAGGACAGGAGGCCCCGAGCAGTTCTTC
CASTTTLSRTGGPEQFF
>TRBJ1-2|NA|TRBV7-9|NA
TGTGCCAGCAGCCCGGGGACAATCGGGGGCTACACCTTC
CASSPGTIGGYTF
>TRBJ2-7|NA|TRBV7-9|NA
TGTGCCAGCAGCGGCGAGACCCTAAGCTCCTACGAGCAGTACTTC
CASSGETLSSYEQYF
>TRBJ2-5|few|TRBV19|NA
TGTGCCAGTAGTGCGTACGGCGGTGAAGAGACCCAGTACTTC
CASSAYGGEETQYF
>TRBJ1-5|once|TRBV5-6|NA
TGTGCCAGCAGCCTTGGGGGCACAGGGCCTCAGCCCCAGCATTTT
CASSLGGTGPQPQHF
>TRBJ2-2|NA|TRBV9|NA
TGTGCCAGCAGCTCAAGACTGGGCACCGGGGAGCTGTTTTTT
CASSSRLGTGELFF
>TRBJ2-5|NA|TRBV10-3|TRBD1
TGTGCCATCAGTGATGACAGGGGCGGGGAAGAGACCCAGTACTTC
CAISDDRGGEETQYF
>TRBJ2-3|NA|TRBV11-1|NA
TGTGCCAGCAGCTTAAACAAGTTTAGCACAGATACGCAGTATTTT
CASSLNKFSTDTQYF
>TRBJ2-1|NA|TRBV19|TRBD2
TGTGCCAGTAGTATAGGAGCGGGAGTAGCTGAGCAGTTCTTC
CASSIGAGVAEQFF
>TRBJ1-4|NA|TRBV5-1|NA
TGCGCCAGCAGCTTGTCAGGGGTCCTTAATGAAAAACTGTTTTTT
CASSLSGVLNEKLFF
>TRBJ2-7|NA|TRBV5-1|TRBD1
TGCGCCAGCAGCTTGGATGGAGGGACAGGGCCCTACGAGCAGTACTTC
CASSLDGGTGPYEQYF
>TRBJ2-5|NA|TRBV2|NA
TGTGCCAGCAGTTTTAGGATAGAGACCCAGTACTTC
CASSFRIETQYF
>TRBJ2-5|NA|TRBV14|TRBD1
TGTGCCAGCAGCCAAGATACAGGGGGGAAAAAAGAGACCCAGTACTTC
CASSQDTGGKKETQYF
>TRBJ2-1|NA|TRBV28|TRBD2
TGTGCCAGCAGCAAAACTAGCGGGAGTTTCAATGAGCAGTTCTTC
CASSKTSGSFNEQFF
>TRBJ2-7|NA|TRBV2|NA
TGTGCCAGACGGACAGCGAGCTCCTACGAGCAGTACTTC
CARRTASSYEQYF
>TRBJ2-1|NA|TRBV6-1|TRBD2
TGTGCCAGCAGTGAATCTTGGGGGGGGAATGAGCAGTTCTTC
CASSESWGGNEQFF
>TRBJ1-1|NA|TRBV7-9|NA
TGTGCCAGCAGCCCCATGTTCGTAACCACTGAAGCTTTCTTT
CASSPMFVTTEAFF
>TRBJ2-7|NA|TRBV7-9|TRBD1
TGTGCCAGCAGCTTAGGCAGGGGGTCCGTCGAGCAGTACTTC
CASSLGRGSVEQYF
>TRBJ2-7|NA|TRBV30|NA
TGTGCCTGGAGTAGTTCTCCACCACCCTACGAGCAGTACTTC
CAWSSSPPPYEQYF
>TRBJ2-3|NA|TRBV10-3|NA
TGTGCCATCAGTGAGAGGGTAATCAGCACAGATACGCAGTATTTT
CAISERVISTDTQYF
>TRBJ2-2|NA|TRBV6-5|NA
TGTGCCAGCAGTTACACTGAAACCGGGGAGCTGTTTTTT
CASSYTETGELFF
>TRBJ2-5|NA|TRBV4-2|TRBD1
TGTGCCAGCAGCCAAGGGGACCGATTGACAGGGGAAGAGACCCAGTACTTC
CASSQGDRLTGEETQYF
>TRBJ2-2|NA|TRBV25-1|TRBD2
TGTGCCAGCAGTGAATATTTCGGGGGGGCCGGCGGGGAGCTGTTTTTT
CASSEYFGGAGGELFF
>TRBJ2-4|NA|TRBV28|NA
TGTGCCAGCAGCCTCTCAGATTTCAAAAACATTCAGTACTTC
CASSLSDFKNIQYF
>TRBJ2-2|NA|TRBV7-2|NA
TGTGCCAGCAGCCGACACAGTACCGGGGAGCTGTTTTTT
CASSRHSTGELFF
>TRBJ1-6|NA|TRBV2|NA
TGTGCCAGCAGTGAGTCCAGGGGTAATTCACCCCTCCACTTT
CASSESRGNSPLHF
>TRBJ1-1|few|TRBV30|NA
TGTGCCTGGAGTAAGGGATCCGTGAACACTGAAGCTTTCTTT
CAWSKGSVNTEAFF
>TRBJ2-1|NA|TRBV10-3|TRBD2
TGTGCCATCAGTGAGTTCCCGGCTAGCGGGGGGGGTGAGCAGTTCTTC
CAISEFPASGGGEQFF
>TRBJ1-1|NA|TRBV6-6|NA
TGTGCCAGCAGTCGCCTACAGGGAATGAACACTGAAGCTTTCTTT
CASSRLQGMNTEAFF
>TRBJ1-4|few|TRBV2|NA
TGTGCCAGCAGTGGAGGGACACAGAATGAAAAACTGTTTTTT
CASSGGTQNEKLFF
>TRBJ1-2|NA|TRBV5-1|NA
TGCGCCAGCAGCTCTTTACAGGCAGAGAGTAGCTACACCTTC
CASSSLQAESSYTF
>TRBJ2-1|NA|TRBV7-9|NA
TGTGCCAGCACCGGGGACAATGAGCAGTTCTTC
CASTGDNEQFF
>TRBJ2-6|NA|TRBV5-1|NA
TGCGCCAGCAGCTTGGAAGCCGGGGCTGGGGCCAACGTCCTGACTTTC
CASSLEAGAGANVLTF
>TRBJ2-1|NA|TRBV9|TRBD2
TGTGCCAGTCGGGGGGAGGGCCAGTACAATGAGCAGTTCTTC
CASRGEGQYNEQFF
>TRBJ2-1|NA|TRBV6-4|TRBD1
TGTGCCAGCAGCGCTACCGGGACAGGTAAAGAGCAGTTCTTC
CASSATGTGKEQFF